This T cell receptor (beta chain) emerged from a study of blood T cells in healthy people across ages. With a J-beta primer mix and a sample-barcoded 5' primer, a second PCR ran about 7 to 12 cycles. TCRdb reprocessed the 5' RACE reads with MiXCR, giving one entry per CDR3 protein. Found here are roughly 700,000 distinct CDR3 sequences, around 25% of them singletons; the top ten hold 9.4%. This CDR3 region has 14 residues. CDR1 LGHNA and CDR2 YNFKEQ come from the germline V gene. Trimming removed 3 bases from V and 2 bases from J, with 9 bases in between. Extracted total RNA amounted to at least 5.5 micrograms for each sample. The sample also formed part of further work on T cells of mothers and their children. That work contributes: The study sampled a few healthy Caucasian mothers and their six children.

The specimen sequenced was blood. This clonotype was sampled from a boy younger than 18 in good health. The genes are TRBV4-2 and TRBJ2-3; possible D gene TRBD1, 5 bases. The CDR3 reads CASSQGQLTDTQYF. CDR3 nucleotide sequence: TGTGCCAGCAGCCAGGGGCAGCTCACAGATACGCAGTATTTT.